These 13 T cell receptor beta chains share one sample of origin, sequenced in a study of T-cell memory formation after mild COVID-19. TCRdb independently ran MiXCR on the 5' RACE reads; one entry per CDR3 protein. Of roughly 170,000 distinct CDR3 sequences listed, roughly 20% are singletons. Sequencing was performed on PBMCs or a T cell subset sorted from them (not recorded which). The source is a man aged 18-30 years who had mild COVID-19 (a few samples of this study predate the infection). Cell type and time point are not known.

A few counts support this clonotype. J is TRBJ2-3 and V is TRBV4-3; D remains ambiguous. V lost 0 bases and J lost 3, with 4 bases in between. This CDR3 is 13 amino acids long. CDR1 and CDR2 from the germline V gene are LGHNA and YSLEER. This CDR3 reads CASSQDLTDTQYF. In nucleotides, the CDR3 is TGCGCCAGCAGCCAAGATCTGACAGATACGCAGTATTTT.

This clonotype was detected a few times. CDR3 amino acids: CSVGQDDYGYTF. The CDR3 DNA is TGCAGCGTCGGTCAGGATGACTATGGCTACACCTTC. The chain recombines TRBV29-1 with TRBJ1-2; unclear D gene. The CDR3 extends over 12 amino acids. V dropped 6 bases and J dropped 3 bases, with 11 bases sitting between them. The germline V gene encodes CDR1 SQVTM and CDR2 ANQGSEA.

The V gene is TRBV7-2, the J gene TRBJ2-1, with 10 bases identical to TRBD1. The CDR3 length is 15 residues. CDR1 SGHTA and CDR2 FQGNSA come from the germline V gene. J gave up 4 bases and V 6 bases, and 6 bases lay outside the gene matches. In DNA form, the CDR3 reads TGTGCCAGCAGGTCGGACAGGGGGATTTACAATGAGCAGTTCTTC. Its protein is CASRSDRGIYNEQFF.

The chain has TRBV6-2 or TRBV6-3 and TRBJ2-7; the match to TRBD1 covers 8 bases. The germline CDR1 and CDR2 sequences are MNHEY and SVGEGT. The CDR3 spans 12 residues. The ends lost 6 bases at V and 5 bases at J; junction bases unmatched: 3. The CDR3 sequence: CASRDRGDEQYV. For the CDR3, the DNA is TGTGCCAGCAGAGACAGGGGAGACGAGCAGTACGTC.

The chain couples TRBV12-3 or TRBV12-4 to TRBJ2-5; 7 bases agree with TRBD1. V lost 6 bases and J lost 5; bases outside the gene matches: 9. There are 14 residues in the CDR3. The CDR3 loop reads CASSEGARGETQYF. The CDR3 nucleotides are TGTGCCAGCAGCGAGGGGGCAAGGGGGGAGACCCAGTACTTC.

The V and J genes are TRBV28 and TRBJ1-2; no clear D gene. The germline CDR1 and CDR2 sequences are MDHEN and SYDVKM. Trimming took 5 bases from V and 0 from J, leaving 16 bases between them. This CDR3 has 16 residues. The CDR3 nucleotides read TGTGCCAGCAGTCGTGGACCCCACTCAACTAACTATGGCTACACCTTC. Translated, it gives CASSRGPHSTNYGYTF.

V usage is TRBV7-6 and J usage is TRBJ1-5; the D gene is possibly TRBD1 (5 bases). CDR3 length: 14 residues. Germline V gene sequence: CDR1 SGHVS, CDR2 FNYEAQ. Between the trimmed V and J ends, which lost 5 bases and 10 bases, there was a span of 18 bases. The CDR3 region is CASSRLAGNGPQHF. The DNA for the CDR3 is TGTGCCAGCAGCCGGCTAGCAGGGAATGGTCCCCAGCATTTT.

In its sample, this clonotype was seen a few times. The chain uses TRBV5-1 and TRBJ2-7; 9 nucleotides align to TRBD1. V lost 0 bases, J lost 3 bases, and 1 base stayed unmatched. This CDR3 comprises 14 residues. Germline V gives CDR1 SGHRS, CDR2 YFSETQ. CDR3 nucleotides: TGCGCCAGCAGCTTGGGACAGGGGGACTACGAGCAGTACGTC. This translates into CASSLGQGDYEQYV.

This chain links TRBV9 with TRBJ2-2, with D hard to call. The germline V gene encodes CDR1 SGDLS and CDR2 YYNGEE. The CDR3 is 16 residues long. V was trimmed by 2 bases and J by 0 bases, leaving 11 bases between them. The CDR3 loop reads CASSVDGASNTGELFF. CDR3 sequence (DNA): TGTGCCAGCAGCGTGGACGGTGCATCGAACACCGGGGAGCTGTTTTTT. Looking up the rest from reference TRBV9 and TRBJ2-2 gives the full variable domain: DSGVTQTPKHLITATGQRVTLRCSPRSGDLSVYWYQQSLDQGLQFLIQYYNGEERAKGNILERFSAQQFPDLHSELNLSSLELGDSALYFCASSVDGASNTGELFFGEGSRLTVL.

The CDR3 DNA is TGCGCCAGCAGCGAAACACCTGCAACTAATGAAAAACTGTTTTTT. Protein sequence: CASSETPATNEKLFF. The chain combines TRBV5-1 with TRBJ1-4; unclear D gene. The germline CDR1 and CDR2 sequences are SGHRS and YFSETQ. The CDR3 sequence is 15 residues long. The V and J ends lost 4 bases and 0 bases respectively, with 10 bases between them.

This clonotype was recorded many times. The chain links TRBV5-5 to TRBJ2-3; D is uncertain. Germline V gives CDR1 SGHKS, CDR2 YYEKEE (reference sequence). This CDR3 has 17 amino acids. V shed 3 bases and J shed 4 bases, with 21 bases lying between them. CDR3 coding DNA: TGTGCCAGCAGCTCAGGATGGCAGCCGGCTAGTCCAGATACGCAGTATTTT. Translation: CASSSGWQPASPDTQYF.

The CDR3 loop reads CSVDKDLNEQFF. DNA of the CDR3: TGCAGCGTTGATAAGGATCTCAATGAGCAGTTCTTC. The chain has TRBV29-1 and TRBJ2-1; D unresolved. The length of the CDR3 is 12 residues. The V end was cut by 3 bases, the J end by 6 bases, with 9 bases between. CDR1 and CDR2 (germline): SQVTM, ANQGSEA.

In this sample, this clonotype turned up a few times. V is TRBV7-8 and J is TRBJ2-3, with 8 bases that match TRBD2. The CDR3 is made up of 16 amino acids. Trimming cost V 5 bases and J 1 base; bases outside gene matches: 8. Germline CDR1 reads SGHVS; CDR2 reads FQNEAQ. The CDR3, as DNA: TGTGCCAGCAGCCTCCGTGGGCGGGGGGGCACAGATACGCAGTATTTT. Protein sequence: CASSLRGRGGTDTQYF.